The clone carrying this T cell receptor (beta chain) was observed once. Its matching antigen is unknown. TCRdb's copy holds only in-frame clones and misses some; the assay was immunoSEQ multiplex PCR. Here the sample spans about 31,000 clones, 75% to 95% being singletons. The data are from a study of a mutant IDH1 vaccine in newly diagnosed glioma. Study-level information: There were roughly 60% males and around 40% females among treated patients, whose mean age was approximately 44 years. Visit timing is recorded as week 35 for V12 and week 47 for V13.

Trimming removed 1 base from V and 7 bases from J, with 8 bases in between. CDR1 is SGHDT, CDR2 YYEEEE, per germline. This CDR3 has 12 amino acids. As to time point: week 47, end of study. A 20-mer mutant IDH1 peptide at 300 ug was injected subcutaneously with topical imiquimod. Every donor had a new WHO grade 3 or 4 astrocytoma that was IDH1-mutant, with loss of nuclear ATRX. The source of this sequence is a woman in her thirties or forties with glioma. Source: PBMCs, taken from a glioma patient whose treatment included an IDH1 peptide vaccine. The chain joins TRBV5-6 to TRBJ1-1; D uncertain. This chain's CDR3 is CASSLSPSEAFF. The CDR3, as DNA: TGTGCCAGCAGCTTGTCGCCCAGTGAAGCTTTCTTT.